This T cell receptor beta chain stems from a study of blood T cells in healthy people across ages. It was with a sample-barcoded 5' primer and a J-beta primer mix that a second PCR of roughly 7 to 12 cycles was run. Each cDNA molecule received a tag from a template-switch adaptor that had 12 random nucleotides. TCRdb re-called the 5' RACE reads with MiXCR, one entry per CDR3 protein. The sample carries around 650,000 distinct CDR3 sequences, around two fifths recorded once. In its sample, this clonotype was seen a few times. Germline CDR1 SGHVS, CDR2 FNYEAQ. The length of the CDR3 is 17 residues. V lost 1 base to trimming and J lost 0 bases, with 13 bases between them.

V and J are TRBV7-6 and TRBJ2-1, with D possibly called TRBD1 or TRBD2 (5 bases each). Sequencing was carried out using blood. The clonotype originates from a man older than 75 in good health. The CDR3 nucleotides read TGTGCCAGCAGCTTAGTACGGGACCAGAGCTCCTACAATGAGCAGTTCTTC. Translating it yields CASSLVRDQSSYNEQFF.